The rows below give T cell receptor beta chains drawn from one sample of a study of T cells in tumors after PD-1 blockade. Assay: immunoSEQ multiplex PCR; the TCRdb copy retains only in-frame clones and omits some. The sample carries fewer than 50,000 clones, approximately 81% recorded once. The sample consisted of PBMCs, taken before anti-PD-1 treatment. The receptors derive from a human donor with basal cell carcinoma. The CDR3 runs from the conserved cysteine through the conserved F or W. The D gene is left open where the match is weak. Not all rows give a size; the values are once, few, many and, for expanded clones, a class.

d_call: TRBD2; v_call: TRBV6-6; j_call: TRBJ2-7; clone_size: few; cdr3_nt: TGTGCCAGCAGTTCGACTAGCGGGGCCGGGGGGGAGCAGTACTTC; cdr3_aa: CASSSTSGAGGEQYF
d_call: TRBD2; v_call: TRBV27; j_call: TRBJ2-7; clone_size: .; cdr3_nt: TGTGCCAGCAGTTACAGGGGTAGCGGGGGCTCCTACGAGCAGTACTTC; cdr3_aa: CASSYRGSGGSYEQYF
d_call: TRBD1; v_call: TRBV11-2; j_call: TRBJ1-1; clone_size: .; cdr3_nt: TGTGCCAGCAGCTTAGGAGGGACAGGGGGGGTTATGAGGACTGAAGCTTTCTTT; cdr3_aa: CASSLGGTGGVMRTEAFF
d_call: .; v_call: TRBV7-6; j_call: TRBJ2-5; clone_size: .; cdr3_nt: TGTGCCAGCAGCTTAGACCCCCAAGAGACCCAGTACTTC; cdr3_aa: CASSLDPQETQYF
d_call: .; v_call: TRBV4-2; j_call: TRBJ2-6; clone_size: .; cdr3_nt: TGTGCCAGCAGCCCTACAGTGGCGGGAGGGGCCAACGTCCTGACTTTC; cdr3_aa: CASSPTVAGGANVLTF
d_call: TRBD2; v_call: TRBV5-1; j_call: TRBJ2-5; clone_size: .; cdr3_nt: TGCGCCAGCAGTCTCGGACTAGCGGGGCCGGCGGAGACCCAGTACTTC; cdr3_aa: CASSLGLAGPAETQYF
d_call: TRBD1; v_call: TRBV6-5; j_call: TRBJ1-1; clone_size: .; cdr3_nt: TGTGCCAGCAGCCCAGGACAGGGAGCTTTCTTT; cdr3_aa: CASSPGQGAFF
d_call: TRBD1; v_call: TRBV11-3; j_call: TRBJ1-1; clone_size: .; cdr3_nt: TGTGCCAGCAGCTTCGGACAGGGGGCATGGACTGAAGCTTTCTTT; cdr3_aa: CASSFGQGAWTEAFF
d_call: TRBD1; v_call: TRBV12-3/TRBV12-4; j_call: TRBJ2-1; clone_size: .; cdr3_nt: TGTGCCAGCAGCCGCAGGGGGCCCAATGAGCAGTTCTTC; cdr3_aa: CASSRRGPNEQFF
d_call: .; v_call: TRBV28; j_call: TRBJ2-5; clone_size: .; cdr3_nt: TGTGCCAGCAGGACACTCGGCGGGGAGACCCAGTACTTC; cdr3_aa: CASRTLGGETQYF
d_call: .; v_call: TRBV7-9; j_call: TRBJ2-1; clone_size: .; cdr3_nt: TGTGCCAGCAGCCATCGAGGGGGGGTGGCGGACAGCTACAATGAGCAGTTCTTC; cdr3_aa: CASSHRGGVADSYNEQFF
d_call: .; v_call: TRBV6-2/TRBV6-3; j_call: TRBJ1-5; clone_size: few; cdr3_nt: TGTGCCAGCAGCGGTACAGGGACGAGCAATCAGCCCCAGCATTTT; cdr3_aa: CASSGTGTSNQPQHF
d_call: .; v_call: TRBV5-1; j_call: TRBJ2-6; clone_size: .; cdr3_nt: TGCGCCAGCAGCTCGACTGGAGGAGTTTCTGTGGGGGCCAACGTCCTGACTTTC; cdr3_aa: CASSSTGGVSVGANVLTF
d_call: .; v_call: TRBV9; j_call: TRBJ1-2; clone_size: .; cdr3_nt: TGTGCCAGCAGTCTAGCGGGGGGCACTAACTATGGCTACACCTTC; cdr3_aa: CASSLAGGTNYGYTF
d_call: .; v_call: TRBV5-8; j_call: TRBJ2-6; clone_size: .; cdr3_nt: TGTGCCAGCAGCCCCACCGGGACCTTTATCTCTGGGGCCAACGTCCTGACTTTC; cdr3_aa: CASSPTGTFISGANVLTF
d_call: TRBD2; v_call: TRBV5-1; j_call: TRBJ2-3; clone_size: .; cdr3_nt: TGCGCCAGCAGCCTCGGGACTAGCGGGAGACTAAGCACAGATACGCAGTATTTT; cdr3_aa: CASSLGTSGRLSTDTQYF
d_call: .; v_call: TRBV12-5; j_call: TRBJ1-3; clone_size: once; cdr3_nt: TGTGCTAGTGGTTTGGATGCCAACAGGAGAGACTCTGGAAACACCATATATTTT; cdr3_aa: CASGLDANRRDSGNTIYF
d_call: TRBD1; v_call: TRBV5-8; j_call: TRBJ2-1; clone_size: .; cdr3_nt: TGTGCCAGCAGCCCACAGGGGGCTCGTTACAATGAGCAGTTCTTC; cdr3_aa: CASSPQGARYNEQFF
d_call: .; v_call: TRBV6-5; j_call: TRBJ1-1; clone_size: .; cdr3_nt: TGTGCCAGCAGTTACTCGTCAATGAACACTGAAGCTTTCTTT; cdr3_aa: CASSYSSMNTEAFF
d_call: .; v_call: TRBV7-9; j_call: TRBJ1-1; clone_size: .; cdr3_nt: TGTGCCAGCAGCTCACAGAATTTTATTGCTTTCTTT; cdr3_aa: CASSSQNFIAFF
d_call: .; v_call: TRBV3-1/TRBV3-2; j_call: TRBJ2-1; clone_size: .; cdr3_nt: TGTGCCAGCAGGACTGCTCCAGGTGAGCAGTTCTTC; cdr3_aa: CASRTAPGEQFF
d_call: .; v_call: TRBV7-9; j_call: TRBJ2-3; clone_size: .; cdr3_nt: TGTGCCAAAGCAGGCAGGGGCACAGATACGCAGTATTTT; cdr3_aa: CAKAGRGTDTQYF
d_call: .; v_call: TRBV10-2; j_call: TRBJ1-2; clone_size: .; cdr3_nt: TGCGCCAGCAACCCGACTGCTGCTAACTATGGCTACACCTTC; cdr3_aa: CASNPTAANYGYTF
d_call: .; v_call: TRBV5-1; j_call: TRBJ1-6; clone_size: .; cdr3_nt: TGCGCCAGCAGCTTGGGTACTCGGGACACCAATAATTCACCCCTCCACTTT; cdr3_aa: CASSLGTRDTNNSPLHF